This note documents a single TCR beta chain sequence. What antigen it recognizes has not been identified. There are no base qualities to consult, and no much larger clone falls within one base. V loses 3 bases of germline sequence and J loses 9 bases, and the interval between the two ends is 14 bases. CDR1 SGHVS and CDR2 FNYEAQ were looked up in the germline V gene. The CDR3 measures 14 amino acids from cysteine to phenylalanine. The kept DNA is CDR3 alone, 42 bases in frame from the first base. For sequencing of the TCRbeta CDR3 region, genomic DNA was extracted from the sorted cells. The immunoSEQ Assay was used to sequence the TCRbeta CDR3 regions. TCRdb mirrors the immuneACCESS table, restricted to in-frame sequences. Some clones are absent from its copies; in checked studies, under half trace to an unresolved V gene, and the reason for the others is unknown. The sample has tens of thousands of clones on record, around 88% of them singletons. The ten largest clones take up 1.1% to 1.5% of the sample.

The trial excluded patients who had a history of autoimmune disease or who were on systemic immunosuppression. In every dose cohort, peripheral blood was drawn for TCR sequencing at baseline, cycle 4 day 1, and cycle 7 day 1. Samples were obtained from an open-label, multicenter, first-in-human phase I dose-escalation trial of ivuxolimab. Adults with locally advanced or metastatic head and neck squamous cell, hepatocellular, melanoma or renal cell carcinoma were enrolled in the trial. CD4+ and CD8+ T cells were sorted separately from peripheral blood before TCR sequencing. This entry belongs to a study of OX40 agonist ivuxolimab in advanced cancers. Describing the broader study: The costimulatory receptor OX40 (CD134) was targeted by ivuxolimab, a fully human IgG2 agonistic monoclonal antibody. Intravenous ivuxolimab was administered to patients every 2 weeks at six dose levels: 0.01, 0.1, 0.3, 1.5, 3 and 10 mg/kg. Of the approximately 50 patients in dose escalation, about 20 had hepatocellular carcinoma, roughly 15 had melanoma, 9 had renal cell carcinoma and 9 had head and neck cancer. In the dose-escalation cohort, roughly 80% of patients were male, and the mean age was roughly 60 years, with a range of about 23 to 90. Prior anti-PD-1, anti-PD-L1 or anti-CTLA-4 therapy was permitted, and checkpoint inhibitors had been received by approximately 39% of dose-escalation patients. Partial responses occurred in three dose-escalation patients: two with cutaneous melanoma and one with hepatocellular carcinoma. The point of sequencing TCRbeta in the periphery was to test whether ivuxolimab changed TCR sequence diversity and drove clonal T-cell expansion. The paper reports the monotherapy dose-escalation portion (N of about 50 patients) of the phase I ivuxolimab trial.

Broader findings and caveats from the paper: At doses from 0.1 to 3.0 mg/kg, clonal expansion was seen in both CD4+ and CD8+ blood T cells between baseline and week 6. After ivuxolimab, CD8+ T cells had more expanded clones than CD4+ T cells on average. Low levels of normalized T-cell clonal expansion were also shown by some nonresponding patients. The antigen specificity of the peripheral T cells that underwent clonal expansion was not determined. Partial responders in the 0.1-3.0 mg/kg groups had among the lowest normalized peripheral clonal expansion, especially among CD8+ T cells.

The origin of this receptor is an adult with an advanced solid tumor such as melanoma, head and neck, liver or kidney cancer. The chain links TRBV7-6 with TRBJ2-2, with no D gene named confidently. The sample was CD4+ or CD8+ T cells sorted from blood, taken in a trial of the OX40 agonist ivuxolimab. DNA sequence: TGTGCCAGCAGCTTCCCGGGCCCACCGCGGGAGCTGTTTTTT. Its coded protein is CASSFPGPPRELFF.